Following are 7 T cell receptor beta chains from one sample sequenced in a study of T cells in Graves' hyperthyroidism and ophthalmopathy. The investigators amplified TCR beta CDR3 regions from RNA transcripts. During a first-round RT-PCR of the TCR CDR3, the HTBI primer set was used. TCRdb reanalysed the multiplex PCR reads using MiXCR and keeps one entry per CDR3 protein. The sample has 300,000 to 400,000 distinct CDR3 sequences, around a sixth seen once; the top ten hold 49%. Sequencing input: blood. All receptors come from a woman between 45 and 60 years old with Graves' hyperthyroidism.

The chain carries TRBV6-5 and TRBJ1-6, with D tentatively TRBD1 (5 bases). Trimming left V 2 bases short and J 10 bases short, with 12 bases between. This CDR3 is 14 amino acids long. CDR1 is MNHEY and CDR2 is SVGAGI in the germline V gene. The CDR3 reads CASSYDWGDSPLHF. CDR3 nucleotide sequence: TGTGCCAGCAGTTACGACTGGGGGGACTCACCCCTCCACTTT.

The J gene is TRBJ1-1, the V gene TRBV2; no definite D call. The CDR3 is 13 amino acids. V was cut by 10 bases and J by 1 base, with 13 bases left in between. From germline, CDR1 is SNHLY and CDR2 FYNNEI. In DNA, the CDR3 is TGTGCCACGGCCGGGGAGACGAACACTGAAGCTTTCTTT. As protein: CATAGETNTEAFF.

At least ten counts were recorded for this clonotype. V gene TRBV15 combines with J gene TRBJ1-1; D perhaps matches TRBD1 (6 bases). Per the germline V gene, CDR1 is LNHNV and CDR2 is YYDKDF (reference sequence). V lost 5 bases and J 5 bases, leaving 15 bases between the germline ends. The length of the CDR3 is 14 residues. In DNA, the CDR3 is TGTGCCACCAGCCGAAACGACAGGCGGACTGAAGCTTTCTTT. Translation gives CATSRNDRRTEAFF.

This clonotype was seen a handful of times. This chain links TRBV7-8 with TRBJ2-5; the D gene is possibly TRBD1 (6 bases). This CDR3 contains 17 residues. Germline V CDR1 and CDR2: SGHVS, FQNEAQ. Trimming removed 1 base at V and 1 base at J, with 16 bases between. The CDR3 DNA reads TGTGCCAGCAGCTTAGTCGACAGGCTAATATCCCAAGAGACCCAGTACTTC. Its protein product is CASSLVDRLISQETQYF.

The genes are TRBV27 and TRBJ1-6; D call uncertain. With 5 bases removed from V and 0 bases from J, the gap between germline ends came to 11 bases. The CDR3 consists of 16 residues. Looked up from germline, CDR1 is MNHEY and CDR2 is SMNVEV (reference sequence). CDR3 sequence (DNA): TGTGCCAGCAGTCCCCCGGGCGGCTCCTATAATTCACCCCTCCACTTT. Translation: CASSPPGGSYNSPLHF.

This clonotype was detected a few times. The J gene is TRBJ1-1, the V gene TRBV6-1; D not certain. Germline V CDR1 and CDR2: MNHNS, SASEGT. V lost 2 bases, J lost 3 bases, and 7 bases lay in between. The CDR3 runs 13 residues. The CDR3 DNA reads TGTGCCAGCAGTGAACAGGAGGACACTGAAGCTTTCTTT. It specifies CASSEQEDTEAFF.

This clonotype was picked up a small number of times. V usage is TRBV10-3 and J usage is TRBJ2-2; 12 bases match TRBD1. J lost 8 bases, V lost 11 bases, and 12 bases had no gene match. CDR1 and CDR2 from the germline V gene are ENHRY and SYGVKD. CDR3 length equals 15 residues. CDR3 loop: CAAQQGQGASGELFF. DNA for the CDR3: TGTGCCGCTCAGCAGGGACAGGGGGCGTCGGGGGAGCTGTTTTTT.